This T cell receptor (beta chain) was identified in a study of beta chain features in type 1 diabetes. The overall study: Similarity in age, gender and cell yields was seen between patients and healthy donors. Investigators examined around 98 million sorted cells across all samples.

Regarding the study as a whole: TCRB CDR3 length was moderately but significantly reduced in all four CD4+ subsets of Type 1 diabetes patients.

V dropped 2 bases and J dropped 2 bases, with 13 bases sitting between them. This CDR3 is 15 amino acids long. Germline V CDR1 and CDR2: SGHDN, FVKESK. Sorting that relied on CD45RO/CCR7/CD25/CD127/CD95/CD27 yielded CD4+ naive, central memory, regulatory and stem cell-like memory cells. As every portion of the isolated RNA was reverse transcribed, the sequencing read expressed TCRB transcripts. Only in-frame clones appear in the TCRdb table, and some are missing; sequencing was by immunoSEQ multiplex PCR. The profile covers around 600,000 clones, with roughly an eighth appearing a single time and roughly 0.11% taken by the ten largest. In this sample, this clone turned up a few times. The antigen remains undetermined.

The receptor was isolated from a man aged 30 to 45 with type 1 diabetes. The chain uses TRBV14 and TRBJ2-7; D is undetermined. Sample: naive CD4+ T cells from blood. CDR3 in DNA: TGTGCCAGCAGCCAAAGTTGGGCAGATCCCTACGAGCAGTACTTC. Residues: CASSQSWADPYEQYF.